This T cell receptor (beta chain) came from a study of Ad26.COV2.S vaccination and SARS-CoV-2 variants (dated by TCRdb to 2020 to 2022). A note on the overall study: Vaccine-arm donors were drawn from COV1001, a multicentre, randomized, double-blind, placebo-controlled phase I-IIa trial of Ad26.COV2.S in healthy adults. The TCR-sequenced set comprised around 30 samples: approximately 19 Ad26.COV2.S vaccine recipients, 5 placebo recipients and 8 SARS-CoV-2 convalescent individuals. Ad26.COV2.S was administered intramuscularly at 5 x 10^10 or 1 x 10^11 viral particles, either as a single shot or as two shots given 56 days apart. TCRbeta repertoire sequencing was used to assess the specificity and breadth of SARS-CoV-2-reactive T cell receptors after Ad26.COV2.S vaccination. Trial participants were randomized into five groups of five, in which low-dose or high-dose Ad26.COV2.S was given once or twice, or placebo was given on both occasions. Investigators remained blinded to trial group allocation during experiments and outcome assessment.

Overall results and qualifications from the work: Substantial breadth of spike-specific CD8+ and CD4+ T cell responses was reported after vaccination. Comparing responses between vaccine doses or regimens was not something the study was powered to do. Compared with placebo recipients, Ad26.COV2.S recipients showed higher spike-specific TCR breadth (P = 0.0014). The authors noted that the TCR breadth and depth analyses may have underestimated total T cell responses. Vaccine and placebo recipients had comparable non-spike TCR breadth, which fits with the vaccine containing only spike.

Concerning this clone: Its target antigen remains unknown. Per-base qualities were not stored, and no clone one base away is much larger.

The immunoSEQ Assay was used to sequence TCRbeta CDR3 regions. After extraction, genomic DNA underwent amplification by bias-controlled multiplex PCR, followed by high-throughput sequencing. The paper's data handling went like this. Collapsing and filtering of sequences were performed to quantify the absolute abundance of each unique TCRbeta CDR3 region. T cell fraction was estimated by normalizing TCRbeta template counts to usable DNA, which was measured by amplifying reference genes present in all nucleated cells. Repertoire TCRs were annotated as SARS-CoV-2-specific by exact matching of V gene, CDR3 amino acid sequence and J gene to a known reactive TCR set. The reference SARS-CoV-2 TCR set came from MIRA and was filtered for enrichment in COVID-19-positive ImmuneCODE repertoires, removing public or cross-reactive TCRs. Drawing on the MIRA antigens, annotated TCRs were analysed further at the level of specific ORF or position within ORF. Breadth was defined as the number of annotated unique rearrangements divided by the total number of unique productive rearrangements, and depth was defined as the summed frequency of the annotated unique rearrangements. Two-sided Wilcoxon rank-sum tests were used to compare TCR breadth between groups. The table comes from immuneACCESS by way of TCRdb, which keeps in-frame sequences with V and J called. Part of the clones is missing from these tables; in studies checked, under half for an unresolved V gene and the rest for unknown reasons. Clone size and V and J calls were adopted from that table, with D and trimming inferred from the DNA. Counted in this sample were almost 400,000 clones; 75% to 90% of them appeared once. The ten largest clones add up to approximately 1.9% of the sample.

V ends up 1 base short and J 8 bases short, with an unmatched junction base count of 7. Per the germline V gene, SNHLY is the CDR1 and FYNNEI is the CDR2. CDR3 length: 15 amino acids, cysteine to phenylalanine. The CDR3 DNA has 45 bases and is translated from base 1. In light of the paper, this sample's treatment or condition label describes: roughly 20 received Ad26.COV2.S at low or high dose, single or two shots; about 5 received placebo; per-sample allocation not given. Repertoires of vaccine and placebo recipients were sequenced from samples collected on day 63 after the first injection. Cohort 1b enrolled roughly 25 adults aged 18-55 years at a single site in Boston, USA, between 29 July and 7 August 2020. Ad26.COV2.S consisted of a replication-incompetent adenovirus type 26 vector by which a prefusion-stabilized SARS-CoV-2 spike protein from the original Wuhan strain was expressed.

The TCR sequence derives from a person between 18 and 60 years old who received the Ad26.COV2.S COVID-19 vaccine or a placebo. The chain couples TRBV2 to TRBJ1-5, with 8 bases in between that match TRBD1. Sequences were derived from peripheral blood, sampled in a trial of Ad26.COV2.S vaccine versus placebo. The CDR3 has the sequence CASSEEAGGHEPQHF. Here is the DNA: TGTGCCAGCAGTGAAGAGGCAGGGGGCCATGAGCCCCAGCATTTT.